The 29 T cell receptor beta chains in this list originate from one sample, sequenced in a study of T cell changes during pregnancy in multiple sclerosis. Sequencing was performed with immunoSEQ multiplex PCR; in TCRdb, only in-frame clones are kept and a portion is missing. Of roughly 80,000 clones listed, 92% are singletons. The sample was peripheral blood, taken before pregnancy. The receptors were sampled from a female donor with multiple sclerosis, enrolled in a pregnancy study.

The chain employs TRBV5-4 and TRBJ1-2; D might be TRBD1 (6 bases). V was pared by 4 bases and J by 4 bases, with 20 bases between. Germline CDR1 is SGHNT and CDR2 is YYREEE (reference sequence). CDR3 size: 16 residues. Here the CDR3 reads CASSPGGASISYGYTF. In nucleotides, the CDR3 is TGTGCCAGCAGCCCGGGGGGGGCTAGTATTAGCTATGGCTACACCTTC.

The chain couples TRBV19 to TRBJ2-7; D is possibly TRBD2 (6 bases). This CDR3 is 15 amino acids long. Between the trimmed V and J ends, which lost 4 bases and 0 bases, there was a span of 13 bases. Germline assignment: CDR1 LNHDA and CDR2 SQIVND (reference sequence). The CDR3 nucleotides are TGTGCCAGTAGTAGGGACTCTGCCTTCTCCTACGAGCAGTACTTC. Translation: CASSRDSAFSYEQYF.

This chain links TRBV28 with TRBJ1-2; no firm D call. Trimming removed 7 bases at V and 6 bases at J, with 21 bases between. The CDR3 consists of 15 residues. Per the germline V gene, CDR1 is MDHEN and CDR2 is SYDVKM. CDR3: CASTPHGELTDGYTF. DNA for the CDR3: TGTGCCAGCACTCCCCACGGAGAGTTAACCGATGGCTACACCTTC.

CDR3 loop: CASSLFPSGVWEKLFF. In nucleotides, the CDR3 is TGTGCCAGCAGCCTTTTTCCGTCAGGGGTATGGGAAAAACTGTTTTTT. The chain joins TRBV4-2 to TRBJ1-4, with a possible D match to TRBD1 (6 bases). The CDR3 extends over 16 amino acids. The V end was cut by 4 bases, the J end by 8 bases, with 20 bases between. Germline V gene data show CDR1 as LGHNA and CDR2 as YNFKEQ.

This rearrangement joins TRBV9 to TRBJ2-2, with 8 bases aligning to TRBD1. After removal of 0 bases from V and 2 bases from J, the junction contained 6 bases not matched to a gene. Germline assignment: CDR1 SGDLS and CDR2 YYNGEE. The CDR3 is 17 amino acids. CDR3 sequence reads: CASSVGRGLANTGELFF. CDR3 sequence (DNA): TGTGCCAGCAGCGTAGGCAGGGGGCTGGCTAACACCGGGGAGCTGTTTTTT.

J is TRBJ2-1 and V is TRBV5-4, with TRBD1 as a possible D gene (6 bases). This CDR3 has 15 amino acids. Germline V gene data show CDR1 as SGHNT and CDR2 as YYREEE (reference sequence). The ends were cut back, 2 bases at V and 8 bases at J, with 17 bases in the middle. CDR3 region: CASSFEPGHVDEQFF. CDR3 coding DNA: TGTGCCAGCAGCTTCGAGCCGGGACATGTGGATGAGCAGTTCTTC.

This chain joins TRBV7-2 and TRBJ1-2; 8 positions match TRBD1. The CDR3 runs to 15 residues. V gave up 5 bases and J gave up 4 bases; unmatched junction bases: 9. CDR1 is SGHTA and CDR2 is FQGNSA in the germline V gene. The CDR3 nucleotides read TGTGCCAGCAGCCCGGGACAGGTTGGAGTCTATGGCTACACCTTC. Translated: CASSPGQVGVYGYTF.

The chain carries TRBV30 and TRBJ2-7, with 7 bases aligning to TRBD2. The ends lost 3 bases at V and 6 bases at J; junction bases unmatched: 8. The length of the CDR3 is 13 residues. Germline CDR1 is GTSNPN and CDR2 is SVGIG (reference sequence). CDR3 loop: CAWRHYGGGEQYF. In DNA form, the CDR3 reads TGTGCCTGGAGACACTACGGCGGGGGCGAGCAGTACTTC.

The chain combines TRBV27 with TRBJ2-7; 8 bases fit TRBD2. With 6 bases clipped from V and 0 bases from J, the junction kept 4 bases outside the gene matches. CDR3 length: 14 amino acids. CDR1 and CDR2 (germline): MNHEY, SMNVEV (reference sequence). In nucleotides, the CDR3 is TGTGCCAGCAGCCCTAGCGGGCCCTCCTACGAGCAGTACTTC. Its translation is CASSPSGPSYEQYF.

This chain uses TRBV2 with TRBJ2-3, with 7 bases matching TRBD2. The CDR3 spans 16 residues. V dropped 4 bases and J dropped 6; count of bases not matched to a gene: 13. Germline V CDR1 and CDR2: SNHLY, FYNNEI. This CDR3 reads CASSGGGTKAGDTQYF. CDR3 DNA sequence: TGTGCCAGCAGTGGGGGCGGGACTAAGGCAGGGGATACGCAGTATTTT.

The V call is TRBV5-1, the J call TRBJ2-7; the D gene is possibly TRBD2 (6 bases). The germline V gene encodes CDR1 SGHRS and CDR2 YFSETQ. The CDR3 totals 15 residues. Trimming shortened V by 2 bases and J by 1 base, and 13 bases separated the two germline ends. The CDR3 nucleotides read TGCGCCAGCAGCTTTGGGGCTAGCGCGTCCTACGAGCAGTACTTC. Its protein product is CASSFGASASYEQYF.

The chain has TRBV4-2 and TRBJ2-7; TRBD1 matches at 10 bases. Trimming cost V 3 bases and J 2 bases; bases outside gene matches: 4. The CDR3 has 15 amino acids. Germline CDR1 and CDR2: LGHNA and YNFKEQ. CDR3 amino acids: CASSQGTGVPYEQYF. The CDR3, as DNA: TGTGCCAGCAGCCAGGGGACAGGGGTACCCTACGAGCAGTACTTC.

The chain couples TRBV27 to TRBJ1-2; 7 bases match TRBD1. Per the germline V gene, CDR1 is MNHEY and CDR2 is SMNVEV (reference sequence). CDR3 length: 13 residues. V was clipped by 6 bases and J by 7 bases; unmatched bases: 8. CDR3 DNA: TGTGCCAGCAGACTCACAGGGGTTGCTGGCTACACCTTC. It translates to CASRLTGVAGYTF.

This chain connects TRBV5-1 to TRBJ2-1, with 12 nucleotides matching TRBD2. V trimming: 3 bases; J trimming: 7 bases; junction bases outside the gene matches: 8. There are 16 residues in the CDR3. The V gene's germline CDR1 is SGHRS and CDR2 YFSETQ. The DNA for the CDR3 is TGCGCCAGCAGCTCCTGGACTAGCGGGAAGGCGAATGAGCAGTTCTTC. It codes for CASSSWTSGKANEQFF.

The chain couples TRBV9 to TRBJ2-3, with 9 bases lining up with TRBD2. CDR3 length: 16 amino acids. Germline V CDR1 and CDR2: SGDLS, YYNGEE. V lost 5 bases and J lost 2; bases outside the gene matches: 9. The CDR3 region has the DNA TGTGCCAGCAGTGAACTAGCGGGTTACTCCACAGATACGCAGTATTTT. Translated: CASSELAGYSTDTQYF. Using reference TRBV9 and TRBJ2-3 for the parts outside the CDR3, the full variable domain is DSGVTQTPKHLITATGQRVTLRCSPRSGDLSVYWYQQSLDQGLQFLIQYYNGEERAKGNILERFSAQQFPDLHSELNLSSLELGDSALYFCASSELAGYSTDTQYFGPGTRLTVL.

This chain joins TRBV21-1 and TRBJ2-3; TRBD1, the table's D call, was not compared with the DNA. TRBV21-1 is a pseudogene locus. This CDR3 has 14 residues. CDR3 residues: CASSWTGGTDTQYF. CDR3 sequence (DNA): TGTGCCAGCAGCTGGACAGGGGGAACGGATACGCAGTATTTT.

CDR3 DNA: TGTGCCATCAGTGCTCGGGGGGGGTCCCCCTACGAGCAGTACTTC. Residues: CAISARGGSPYEQYF. The chain has TRBV10-3 and TRBJ2-7, with 8 bases that match TRBD2. The CDR3 is made up of 15 amino acids. The V and J ends lost 4 bases and 2 bases, in that order; junction bases with no gene match: 7. CDR1 is ENHRY, CDR2 SYGVKD, per germline.

V is TRBV5-1 and J is TRBJ2-7, with D tentatively TRBD2 (6 bases). This CDR3 has 15 amino acids. Trimming removed 4 bases from V and 3 bases from J, with 17 bases in between. Germline-derived CDR1 and CDR2 are SGHRS and YFSETQ. The CDR3 protein is CASSPGVAGNYEQYF. The CDR3 nucleotides read TGCGCCAGCAGCCCGGGGGTAGCAGGAAACTACGAGCAGTACTTC.

The chain links TRBV5-1 to TRBJ2-2; the D gene is possibly TRBD2 (5 bases). Trimming took off 5 bases at V and 6 bases at J, with 17 bases between the two ends. The CDR3 loop spans 15 amino acids. CDR1 is SGHRS and CDR2 is YFSETQ in the germline V gene. CDR3 nucleotide sequence: TGCGCCAGCAGAAGAGAGGGAGCCGGCGCCGGGGAGCTGTTTTTT. It translates to CASRREGAGAGELFF.

The chain links TRBV7-6 to TRBJ2-1, with a tentative D call TRBD2 (6 bases). The V gene's germline CDR1 is SGHVS and CDR2 FNYEAQ. The CDR3 is 13 residues long. Trimming took 0 bases from V and 8 from J, leaving 8 bases between them. The CDR3, as DNA: TGTGCCAGCAGCTTAGCAGGAGGGGATGAGCAGTTCTTC. The encoded protein is CASSLAGGDEQFF.

This clone was detected only once. This rearrangement joins TRBV19 to TRBJ2-7; D is possibly TRBD2 (6 bases). Germline loops: CDR1 LNHDA, CDR2 SQIVND (reference sequence). V lost 3 bases to trimming and J lost 3 bases, with 12 bases between them. The CDR3 has 14 residues. The chain's CDR3 is CASSMVGGIYEQYF. The DNA for the CDR3 is TGTGCCAGTAGTATGGTCGGGGGAATCTACGAGCAGTACTTC.

The chain has TRBV28 and TRBJ1-2; no definite D call. CDR1 is MDHEN and CDR2 is SYDVKM in the germline V gene. This CDR3 region has 12 residues. V was pared by 7 bases and J by 1 base, with 7 bases between. This chain's CDR3 is CASNRVNYGYTF. CDR3 DNA sequence: TGTGCCAGCAATAGAGTTAACTATGGCTACACCTTC.

The CDR3 DNA follows: TGTGCCAGCAGTGCCAGACAGGGGGCAGAGACCCAGTACTTC. This sequence encodes CASSARQGAETQYF. V gene TRBV28 combines with J gene TRBJ2-5, with TRBD1 matching 10 bases. J was trimmed by 4 bases and V by 5 bases; bases with no gene match: 4. Germline values: CDR1 MDHEN, CDR2 SYDVKM. The CDR3 is 14 amino acids.

This clone has just a few counts. The chain is built from TRBV30 and TRBJ1-1; tentatively, D is TRBD1 (6 bases). The CDR3 extends over 16 amino acids. V lost 0 bases and J lost 4, with 18 bases in between. CDR1 GTSNPN and CDR2 SVGIG come from the germline V gene (reference sequence). The CDR3 protein is CAWSVHRGAGFTEAFF. The CDR3 DNA is TGTGCCTGGAGTGTCCACCGGGGGGCCGGGTTCACTGAAGCTTTCTTT.

V usage is TRBV28 and J usage is TRBJ2-1, with 7 bases lining up with TRBD2. The CDR3 has 16 residues. The ends lost 6 bases at V and 2 bases at J; junction bases unmatched: 10. CDR1 and CDR2 (germline): MDHEN, SYDVKM. The chain's CDR3 is CASRFTGLAAYNEQFF. The CDR3 nucleotides read TGTGCCAGCAGATTTACGGGGCTAGCGGCCTACAATGAGCAGTTCTTC.

The genes are TRBV5-8 and TRBJ1-1, with 8 bases fitting TRBD1. Germline loops: CDR1 SGHTS, CDR2 YDEGEE. J gave up 5 bases and V 4 bases, and 7 bases lay outside the gene matches. The CDR3 has 14 amino acids. The CDR3 loop is CASSPQGARTEAFF. CDR3 sequence (DNA): TGTGCCAGCAGCCCGCAGGGGGCTAGGACTGAAGCTTTCTTT.

J is TRBJ2-3 and V is TRBV13; TRBD2 aligns across 12 bases. V gave up 2 bases and J gave up 6 bases; unmatched junction bases: 6. CDR1 and CDR2 from the germline V gene are PRHDT and FYEKMQ (reference sequence). The CDR3 loop spans 16 amino acids. CDR3 protein: CASSLISLAGGDTQYF. The CDR3 DNA follows: TGTGCCAGCAGCTTAATCTCGCTAGCGGGGGGGGATACGCAGTATTTT.

The J gene is TRBJ2-7, the V gene TRBV5-4, with 11 bases that match TRBD1. The germline CDR1 and CDR2 sequences are SGHNT and YYREEE (reference sequence). The CDR3 has 16 amino acids. J was trimmed by 4 bases and V by 6 bases; bases with no gene match: 12. The CDR3 region has the DNA TGTGCCAGCACCACAATTACCGGGACAGGGGGGTACGAGCAGTACTTC. Amino acids: CASTTITGTGGYEQYF.

The chain has TRBV5-1 and TRBJ2-3; TRBD2 matches at 8 bases. The CDR3 sequence is 17 residues long. V was pared by 5 bases and J by 1 base, with 12 bases of the junction left unmatched. CDR1 and CDR2 (germline): SGHRS, YFSETQ. CDR3 DNA sequence: TGCGCCAGCAGATCTATTATCGGAGCGGGGGGCACAGATACGCAGTATTTT. Translation gives CASRSIIGAGGTDTQYF.